These T cell receptor beta chains were read from a single sample in a study of blood T cells in healthy people across ages. TCRdb redid the calling of the 5' RACE reads with MiXCR, one entry per CDR3 protein. Seen here are under 1,000,000 distinct CDR3 sequences, 46% observed once, and the top ten hold 15% to 20%. Sample: blood. These receptors were taken from a man older than 75 in good health. Each CDR3 is given with its conserved first and last residue. D genes are given only for firm matches. Some rows have no size entry. The others give once, few or many, or a class for an expanded clone.

clone size	CDR3 length	V gene	J gene	D gene	CDR3 DNA	CDR3 protein
NA	13	TRBV3-1	TRBJ2-1	NA	TGTGCCAGCAGCCAAGATAGCAGCGTTGGTCCGTTCTTC	CASSQDSSVGPFF
once	16	TRBV5-1	TRBJ2-1	TRBD2	TGCGCCAGCAGCGCCAGACTAGCGGACTCCTACAATGAGCAGTTCTTC	CASSARLADSYNEQFF
NA	18	TRBV6-1	TRBJ2-7	TRBD2	TGTGCCAGCGGGGTTTTTCCGGGACTAGCGGGAGCGAATGGGGAGCAGTACTTC	CASGVFPGLAGANGEQYF
once	15	TRBV27	TRBJ2-5	NA	TGTGCCAGCAGTCCCCTGGCGGGCGTCCAAGAGACCCAGTACTTC	CASSPLAGVQETQYF
NA	16	TRBV15	TRBJ2-1	TRBD2	TGTGCCACCAGCAGAGCCTCGGGACTAGTCTACAATGAGCAGTTCTTC	CATSRASGLVYNEQFF
NA	17	TRBV4-2	TRBJ2-7	TRBD2	TGTGCCAGCAGCCACACCTTCAGGACTAGCGGTTCCTACGAGCAGTACTTC	CASSHTFRTSGSYEQYF
NA	17	TRBV9	TRBJ2-4	TRBD2	TGTGCCAGCAGCCCCTCCGGACTAGCGGCCCCCAAAAACATTCAGTACTTC	CASSPSGLAAPKNIQYF
NA	16	TRBV27	TRBJ1-2	NA	TGTGCCAGCAGTCCGGGGGGCCTCTACTTTAACTATGGCTACACCTTC	CASSPGGLYFNYGYTF
NA	15	TRBV29-1	TRBJ2-7	NA	TGCAGCGTACGGACTAATCGACAGAGCTCCTACGAGCAGTACTTC	CSVRTNRQSSYEQYF
few	16	TRBV24-1	TRBJ2-7	TRBD1	TGTGCCACCAGTGACCCCGGGACAGGGGGGTACAATGAGCAGTACTTC	CATSDPGTGGYNEQYF
NA	16	TRBV5-1	TRBJ2-7	TRBD1	TGCGCCAGCAGCTTGGCCCCGGCGACAGGGAGCGACGAGCAGTACTTC	CASSLAPATGSDEQYF
NA	14	TRBV6-5	TRBJ2-4	TRBD2	TGTGCCAGCAAAGCAGCGGGACCCAGAAACATTCAGTACTTC	CASKAAGPRNIQYF
few	14	TRBV9	TRBJ2-5	TRBD2	TGTGCCAGCAGCGTAGCGGTGGGAGGGGAGACCCAGTACTTC	CASSVAVGGETQYF
once	13	TRBV30	TRBJ1-6	NA	TGTGCCTTAGGACGCAATGGGAATTCACCCCTCCACTTT	CALGRNGNSPLHF
few	16	TRBV4-3	TRBJ2-4	NA	TGCGCCAGCAGCCAAGATGGAGCCAAACACGGGAGCATTCAGTACTTC	CASSQDGAKHGSIQYF
few	17	TRBV24-1	TRBJ2-2	TRBD2	TGTGCCACCAGTGAACCTAGCGGGAGGGCGAACACCGGGGAGCTGTTTTTT	CATSEPSGRANTGELFF
NA	11	TRBV2	TRBJ2-7	TRBD2	TGTGCCACCGGGACTAGCTACGAGCAGTACTTC	CATGTSYEQYF
few	12	TRBV30	TRBJ2-5	NA	TGTGCCTGGAGTCCCCGAATGGGGACCCAGTACTTC	CAWSPRMGTQYF
NA	13	TRBV29-1	TRBJ2-1	NA	TGCAGCGTTGGAAGGCAACAGAACAATGAGCAGTTCTTC	CSVGRQQNNEQFF
NA	14	TRBV20-1	TRBJ2-1	TRBD1	TGCAGTGCTAAACCGGGACAGGGGACTGGTGAGCAGTTCTTC	CSAKPGQGTGEQFF
once	14	TRBV6-2/TRBV6-3	TRBJ2-1	NA	TGTGCCAGCAGTTATACCGGGACCTACAATGAGCAGTTTTTC	CASSYTGTYNEQFF
few	18	TRBV7-3	TRBJ2-1	TRBD2	TGTGCCAGCAGTCGGACTAGCGGGAGGGCGATACTTAACAATGAGCAGTTCTTC	CASSRTSGRAILNNEQFF
many	14	TRBV28	TRBJ2-7	TRBD2	TGTGCCAGCAGTCCAACTAGCGCCTCCTACGAGCAGTACTTC	CASSPTSASYEQYF
NA	13	TRBV4-1	TRBJ1-5	NA	TGCGCCAGCAGCGACACAGGGCGACAGCTCCAGCATTTT	CASSDTGRQLQHF
NA	13	TRBV20-1	TRBJ2-1	TRBD2	TGCAGTGCTGGAAGCGGGGTTTACAATGAGCAGTTCTTC	CSAGSGVYNEQFF
NA	12	TRBV29-1	TRBJ2-5	NA	TGCAGCGCAGCAGCCCCTCAAGAGACCCAGTACTTC	CSAAAPQETQYF
NA	18	TRBV6-5	TRBJ1-5	TRBD1	TGTGCCAGCAGTTACCCTTACGGGGACAGGGCCCTCAATCAGCCCCAGCATTTT	CASSYPYGDRALNQPQHF
NA	16	TRBV27	TRBJ2-7	TRBD1	TGTGCCAGCAGTTTTTCACAGGGGACCCTAACCTACGAGCAGTACTTC	CASSFSQGTLTYEQYF
NA	16	TRBV20-1	TRBJ2-5	TRBD2	TGCAGTGCTAGCCCACTTAGCCTAGCGGAACAAGAGACCCAGTACTTC	CSASPLSLAEQETQYF
NA	17	TRBV12-3/TRBV12-4	TRBJ1-5	NA	TGTGCCAGCGCCCACGTTTTGGCAGAATATAGCAATCAGCCCCAGCATTTT	CASAHVLAEYSNQPQHF
NA	14	TRBV5-1	TRBJ2-7	NA	TGCGCCAGCAGCCCCGGGACAATAAGCTACGAGCAGTACTTC	CASSPGTISYEQYF
NA	12	TRBV28	TRBJ2-5	NA	TGTGCCAGCGGACAGTCCGGCGAGACCCAGTACTTC	CASGQSGETQYF
NA	13	TRBV3-1	TRBJ2-7	NA	TGTGCCAGCAGCCGACAGCCTTCCTACGAGCAGTACTTC	CASSRQPSYEQYF
NA	17	TRBV27	TRBJ2-2	TRBD2	TGTGCCAGCAGCCAATCCCGACTAGCGGCTAACACCGGGGAGCTGTTTTTT	CASSQSRLAANTGELFF
NA	14	TRBV5-6	TRBJ2-7	NA	TGTGCCAGCAGCCACTCGGGTTGGCCCAATGAGCAGTACTTC	CASSHSGWPNEQYF
once	16	TRBV19	TRBJ2-7	TRBD2	TGTGCCAGTAGTATGGTCTCCGGGGGGATGAGCAATGAGCAGTACTTC	CASSMVSGGMSNEQYF
NA	15	TRBV20-1	TRBJ2-5	NA	TGCAGTGCTAGTAGGGCAAAGGGAGGTTCGGAGACCCAGTACTTC	CSASRAKGGSETQYF
few	17	TRBV7-9	TRBJ2-5	TRBD2	TGTGCCAGCAGCTTAGCAGGGACTAGCGGAGGGCAAGAGACCCAGTACTTC	CASSLAGTSGGQETQYF
once	14	TRBV5-5	TRBJ2-7	NA	TGTGCCAGCAGCTTCGGGAACGCAGACAATGAGCAGTACTTC	CASSFGNADNEQYF
few	14	TRBV7-3	TRBJ2-7	NA	TGTGCCAGCAGCCCGACCATGCTCTCCTACGAGCAGTACTTC	CASSPTMLSYEQYF
NA	16	TRBV20-1	TRBJ2-1	NA	TGCAGTGCTAGAGGTGGTCAGGGCGATTGGTACAATGAGCAGTTCTTC	CSARGGQGDWYNEQFF
many	14	TRBV20-1	TRBJ2-5	TRBD2	TGCAGTGCTCTCCGAGGAGCGGGAGTAAAGACCCAGTACTTC	CSALRGAGVKTQYF
few	15	TRBV6-5	TRBJ2-1	TRBD1	TGTGCCAGCAGTATCCGGGACAGGTCCTACAATGAGCAGTTCTTC	CASSIRDRSYNEQFF
NA	13	TRBV30	TRBJ1-2	NA	TGTGCCTGGAGTGAGGGGACTAACTATGGCTACACCTTC	CAWSEGTNYGYTF
NA	15	TRBV15	TRBJ2-7	NA	TGTGCCACCAGCAGAGATGTAGGGCCCACCTACGAGCAGTACTTC	CATSRDVGPTYEQYF
few	14	TRBV7-3	TRBJ2-3	NA	TGTGCCAGCAGCTCCGGGCCGAGAGGTGATACGCAGTATTTT	CASSSGPRGDTQYF
many	13	TRBV4-3	TRBJ2-4	TRBD2	TGCGCCAGCAGCCCCCCTGGGGGGGACATTCAGTACTTC	CASSPPGGDIQYF
NA	16	TRBV15	TRBJ2-7	NA	TGTGCCACCAGCAGAGGAACCCTAGACGGCTCCTACGAGCAGTACTTC	CATSRGTLDGSYEQYF
few	15	TRBV5-1	TRBJ2-3	NA	TGCGCCAGCAGCTTGGGCGGAGGAGGGACAGATACGCAGTATTTT	CASSLGGGGTDTQYF
few	12	TRBV7-8	TRBJ1-1	NA	TGTGCCAGCAGCTTGGGAAGGACTGAAGCTTTCTTT	CASSLGRTEAFF
few	13	TRBV28	TRBJ2-7	NA	TGTGCCAGCAGTGTACTAGCCACCTACGAGCAGTACTTC	CASSVLATYEQYF
NA	15	TRBV7-9	TRBJ2-5	TRBD2	TGTGCCAGCAGCAAGGGCGGGAGAGGGGATGAGACCCAGTACTTC	CASSKGGRGDETQYF
NA	11	TRBV6-5	TRBJ2-3	NA	TGTGCCAGCAGTGATGCAAGTACGCAGTATTTT	CASSDASTQYF
NA	15	TRBV6-5	TRBJ1-1	NA	TGTGCCAGCAGTTTCTGGGGGGCGAGGGACACTGAAGCTTTCTTT	CASSFWGARDTEAFF
few	14	TRBV25-1	TRBJ2-1	NA	TGTGCCAGCAGCGCCGCCGGGACCTCGGTAAGGGAGTTCTTC	CASSAAGTSVREFF